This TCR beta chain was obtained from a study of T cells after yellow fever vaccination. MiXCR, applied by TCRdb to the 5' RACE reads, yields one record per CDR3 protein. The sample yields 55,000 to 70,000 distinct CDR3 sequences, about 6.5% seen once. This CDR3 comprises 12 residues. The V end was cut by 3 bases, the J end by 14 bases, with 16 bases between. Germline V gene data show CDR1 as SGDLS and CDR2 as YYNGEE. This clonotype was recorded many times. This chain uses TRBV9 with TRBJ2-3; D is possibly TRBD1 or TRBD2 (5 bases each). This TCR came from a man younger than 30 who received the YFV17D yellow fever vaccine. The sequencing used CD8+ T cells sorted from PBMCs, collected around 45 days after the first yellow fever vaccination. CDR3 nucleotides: TGTGCCAGCAGCGCAACCGGGGCCCACTGGTATTTT. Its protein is CASSATGAHWYF. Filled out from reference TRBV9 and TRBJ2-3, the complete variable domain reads DSGVTQTPKHLITATGQRVTLRCSPRSGDLSVYWYQQSLDQGLQFLIQYYNGEERAKGNILERFSAQQFPDLHSELNLSSLELGDSALYFCASSATGAHWYFGPGTRLTVL.